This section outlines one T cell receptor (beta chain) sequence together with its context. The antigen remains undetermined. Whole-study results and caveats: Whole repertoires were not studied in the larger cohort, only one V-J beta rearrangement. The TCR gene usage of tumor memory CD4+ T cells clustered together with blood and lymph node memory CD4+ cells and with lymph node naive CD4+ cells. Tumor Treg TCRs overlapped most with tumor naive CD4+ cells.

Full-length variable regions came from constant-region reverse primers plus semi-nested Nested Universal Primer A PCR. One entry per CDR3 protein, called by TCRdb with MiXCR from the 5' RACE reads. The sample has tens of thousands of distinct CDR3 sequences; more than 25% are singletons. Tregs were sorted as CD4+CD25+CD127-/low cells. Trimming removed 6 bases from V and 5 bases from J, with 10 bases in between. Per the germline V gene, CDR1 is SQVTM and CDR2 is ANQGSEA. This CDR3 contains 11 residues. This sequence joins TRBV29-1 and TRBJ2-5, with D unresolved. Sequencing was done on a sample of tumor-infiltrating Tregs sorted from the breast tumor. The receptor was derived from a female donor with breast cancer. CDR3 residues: CSVTSTETQYF. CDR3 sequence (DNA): TGCAGCGTGACGTCGACGGAGACCCAGTACTTC.